Given below is one T cell receptor beta chain in context. Its matching antigen is unknown. This entry belongs to a study of shared clonotypes between healthy human individuals. The study, taken as a whole, reports: Among donors, clonotype sharing was expected to be affected by sequencing depth.

Profiled with immunoSEQ multiplex PCR; TCRdb holds only in-frame clones, not every one. The repertoire consists of 110,000 or so clones, with around 68% occurring once and the leading ten covering 24%. Free of recent acute infections or vaccinations, the donors were healthy HIV-negative adults. The origin of this receptor is a woman aged 25 to 39 in good health. The sample comprised memory CD8+ T cells sorted from blood. Noted subset: CD45RO+ cells pooled with CCR7-negative TemRA cells.

CDR3 amino acids: CAWSVSSSYEQYF. Written as DNA, the CDR3 is TGTGCCTGGAGTGTAAGTAGCAGCTACGAGCAGTACTTC. The V and J genes are TRBV30 and TRBJ2-7; D is undetermined. Germline lookup yields CDR1 GTSNPN and CDR2 SVGIG (reference sequence). This CDR3 spans 13 amino acids. The V end was cut by 0 bases, the J end by 3 bases, with 9 bases between.